This T cell receptor (beta chain) appears in the sequencing data of a study of T cell clones after liver transplantation. Study in general: Samples came from ITN030ST, which attempted immunosuppression withdrawal within 2 years of liver transplantation. Timepoints were pre-transplant, pre-withdrawal, and after withdrawal was completed or failed.

The repertoire was sequenced with immunoSEQ multiplex PCR; TCRdb's copy has only in-frame clones and lacks some. The sample yields 70,000 to 95,000 clones, 83% seen once. Germline V gives CDR1 LNHDA, CDR2 SQIVND (reference sequence). The V end was cut by 3 bases, the J end by 12 bases, with 11 bases between. CDR3 length: 11 amino acids. Sorting of unstimulated PBMCs yielded separate CD3+CD4+ and CD3+CD8+ fractions. The V gene is TRBV19, the J gene TRBJ1-1; TRBD1 might be the D (5 bases). Sequenced here: CD4+ T cells from blood, sampled at the 22-month timepoint. The receptor's source is a human patient who received a liver transplant. Some of the T cells may derive from the graft donor. Here the CDR3 DNA reads TGTGCCAGTAGTATCAGGGAGAGCCCTTTCTTT. Translation gives CASSIRESPFF.